Listed below are T cell receptor beta chains from one sample, sequenced in a study of long-term antiretroviral therapy in people with HIV. Here immunoSEQ multiplex PCR was the method, and the copy in TCRdb shows in-frame clones only, minus some. The sample yields under 50,000 clones, around nine tenths seen once. Sequences were derived from unsorted PBMCs, sampled 0.1 years before starting antiretroviral therapy. The receptors here all came from a woman aged 50 to 60 with HIV. CDR3s include the opening cysteine and the closing phenylalanine or tryptophan. The order of the fields is clone size, J gene, V gene, D gene, CDR3 protein, CDR3 DNA. D genes are given only for firm matches. Size values are once, few and many counts, or a class for expanded clones, and some rows have none.

>.|TRBJ2-2|TRBV2|.
CASSGLTLNTGELFF
TGTGCCAGCAGTGGTTTGACACTGAACACCGGGGAGCTGTTTTTT
>.|TRBJ2-7|TRBV29-1|.
CSVKGTPSYEQYF
TGCAGCGTTAAGGGGACGCCATCCTACGAGCAGTACTTC
>.|TRBJ2-7|TRBV7-3|.
CASSSLAGYEQYF
TGTGCCAGCAGCTCTCTGGCTGGGTACGAGCAGTACTTC
>.|TRBJ2-1|TRBV27|.
CASSPNVLLPQFF
TGTGCCAGCAGCCCCAATGTTTTACTTCCCCAGTTCTTC
>.|TRBJ1-5|TRBV7-9|.
CASSLQDQPQHF
TGTGCCAGCAGCTTACAGGATCAGCCCCAGCATTTT
>.|TRBJ2-2|TRBV6-5|.
CASRLQGTGTGELFF
TGTGCCAGCAGGTTACAGGGTACGGGTACCGGGGAGCTGTTTTTT
>.|TRBJ2-7|TRBV27|.
CASSWRTVRTYEQYF
TGTGCCAGCAGTTGGAGGACAGTCAGGACCTACGAGCAGTACTTC
>.|TRBJ1-2|TRBV5-4|TRBD1
CASSSQTDRAGGYTF
TGTGCCAGCAGCTCGCAAACGGACAGGGCAGGTGGCTACACCTTC
>.|TRBJ1-2|TRBV5-1|.
CASSLGGHYGYTF
TGCGCCAGCAGCTTGGGCGGACACTATGGCTACACCTTC
>.|TRBJ2-5|TRBV7-9|TRBD2
CASSPRTSGEETQYF
TGTGCCAGCAGCCCCCGGACTAGCGGGGAAGAGACCCAGTACTTC
>.|TRBJ2-7|TRBV12-5|.
CASGLRYEQYF
TGTGCTAGTGGTCTCCGTTACGAGCAGTACTTC
>.|TRBJ2-5|TRBV5-1|TRBD2
CASSLAFSGGETQYF
TGCGCCAGCAGCTTGGCGTTTTCGGGGGGAGAGACCCAGTACTTC
>.|TRBJ1-2|TRBV27|.
CASSPPGSVYYTF
TGTGCCAGCAGTCCCCCGGGATCGGTTTACTACACCTTC
>.|TRBJ1-2|TRBV6-5|TRBD1
CASSYSHAGQGHGYTF
TGTGCCAGCAGTTACTCCCATGCGGGACAGGGACATGGCTACACCTTC
>.|TRBJ1-1|TRBV18|TRBD1
CASSPQNNRGYTEAFF
TGTGCCAGCTCACCACAGAATAACAGGGGCTACACTGAAGCTTTCTTT
>.|TRBJ1-1|TRBV9|.
CASSADPVIEAFF
TGTGCCAGCAGCGCTGACCCGGTTATTGAAGCTTTCTTT
>.|TRBJ1-6|TRBV4-1|TRBD1
CASSRQGLNSPLHF
TGCGCCAGCAGCCGACAGGGTCTGAATTCACCCCTCCACTTT
>.|TRBJ1-6|TRBV2|.
CASSEGSSYSPLHF
TGTGCCAGCAGTGAAGGGTCTTCATATTCACCCCTCCACTTT
>.|TRBJ2-2|TRBV19|.
CASSSLLDITNTGELFF
TGTGCCAGTAGTAGCCTCTTGGACATCACGAACACCGGGGAGCTGTTTTTT
>.|TRBJ1-1|TRBV7-9|TRBD1
CASSPWTGRGSTEAFF
TGTGCCAGCAGCCCTTGGACAGGTAGAGGTAGCACTGAAGCTTTCTTT
>.|TRBJ1-5|TRBV7-2|.
CASSFSGFDQPQHF
TGTGCCAGCAGCTTTTCGGGGTTTGATCAGCCCCAGCATTTT
>.|TRBJ2-5|TRBV4-1|.
CASSHQGQETQYF
TGCGCCAGCAGCCACCAAGGGCAAGAGACCCAGTACTTC
>.|TRBJ2-5|TRBV6-6|.
CASSYGRTQETQYF
TGTGCCAGCAGTTACGGCAGGACCCAAGAGACCCAGTACTTC
>.|TRBJ1-5|TRBV7-3|.
CASSLWTNQPQHF
TGTGCCAGCAGCCTCTGGACAAATCAGCCCCAGCATTTT
>.|TRBJ2-6|TRBV27|.
CASSTSQRAYSGANVLTF
TGTGCCAGCAGTACCTCGCAGCGAGCCTACTCTGGGGCCAACGTCCTGACTTTC
>few|TRBJ1-1|TRBV19|.
CASAGLEAFF
TGTGCCAGTGCGGGTCTAGAAGCTTTCTTT
>.|TRBJ1-5|TRBV19|TRBD1
CASRRDSVGNQPQHF
TGTGCCAGTAGGCGGGACAGTGTAGGCAATCAGCCCCAGCATTTT
>.|TRBJ2-3|TRBV15|TRBD2
CATSRDLAGTTDTQYF
TGTGCCACCAGCAGGGATCTAGCGGGGACCACAGATACGCAGTATTTT
>.|TRBJ2-3|TRBV19|.
CASSMVHQMSTDTQYF
TGTGCCAGTAGTATGGTACACCAGATGAGCACAGATACGCAGTATTTT
>.|TRBJ1-1|TRBV6-5|.
CASSSAAANTEAFF
TGTGCCAGCAGTTCCGCGGCGGCGAACACTGAAGCTTTCTTT
>once|TRBJ2-1|TRBV5-6|.
CASSPGLNTGLYNEQFF
TGTGCCAGCAGCCCCGGACTTAACACGGGTCTATACAATGAGCAGTTCTTC
>.|TRBJ2-6|TRBV19|.
CASSTGSGANVLTF
TGTGCCAGTAGTACAGGCTCTGGGGCCAACGTCCTGACTTTC
>.|TRBJ2-7|TRBV5-8|.
CASSLVFGETYEQYF
TGTGCCAGCAGCTTGGTCTTCGGGGAGACCTACGAGCAGTACTTC
>once|TRBJ1-4|TRBV6-5|.
CASRTGDEKLFF
TGTGCCAGCAGAACGGGGGATGAAAAACTGTTTTTT
>.|TRBJ1-2|TRBV6-6|.
CASKININYGYTF
TGTGCCAGCAAAATCAACATAAACTATGGCTACACCTTC
>.|TRBJ2-3|TRBV11-3|.
CASASSAVTDTQYF
TGTGCCAGCGCGTCTTCGGCAGTCACAGATACGCAGTATTTT
>.|TRBJ1-1|TRBV25-1|TRBD1
CASSPPRQGLAEAFF
TGTGCCAGCAGCCCCCCGCGACAGGGGTTGGCTGAAGCTTTCTTT
>.|TRBJ1-1|TRBV11-2|.
CASSSEGRTEAFF
TGTGCCAGCAGCTCAGAGGGGCGGACTGAAGCTTTCTTT
>.|TRBJ1-6|TRBV5-1|TRBD1
CASSTDRISPLHF
TGCGCCAGCAGCACGGACAGGATTTCACCCCTCCACTTT
>.|TRBJ2-2|TRBV28|.
CASHSWGDPRPNTGELFF
TGTGCCAGCCATTCCTGGGGAGACCCCCGTCCGAACACCGGGGAGCTGTTTTTT
>.|TRBJ2-2|TRBV13|TRBD2
CASSLAPGGGTGELFF
TGTGCCAGCAGCTTAGCGCCGGGAGGGGGGACCGGGGAGCTGTTTTTT